These 4 T cell receptor beta chains came from one sample sequenced in a study of OX40 agonist ivuxolimab in advanced cancers. Only in-frame clones appear in the TCRdb table, and some are missing; sequencing was by immunoSEQ multiplex PCR. The sample lists 10,000 to 15,000 clones, about 75% occurring once. The sample here was CD4+ or CD8+ T cells sorted from blood, taken in a trial of the OX40 agonist ivuxolimab. The receptors shown here come from an adult with an advanced solid tumor such as melanoma, head and neck, liver or kidney cancer.

The V call is TRBV10-3, the J call TRBJ2-3, with TRBD1 identical over 9 bases. This CDR3 is 15 amino acids long. The germline V gene encodes CDR1 ENHRY and CDR2 SYGVKD. After removal of 8 bases from V and 2 bases from J, the junction contained 8 bases not matched to a gene. CDR3 sequence (DNA): TGTGCCATCTGGGCCGGGACAGGGCACACAGATACGCAGTATTTT. Its protein is CAIWAGTGHTDTQYF.

This clone is medium-sized by share. The sample contains more than one DNA sequence encoding this CDR3. The V and J genes are TRBV27 and TRBJ2-2; no definite D call. Trimming stripped 5 bases from V and 4 bases from J, with 5 bases between. CDR1 is MNHEY, CDR2 SMNVEV, per germline (reference sequence). The CDR3 covers 12 residues. The DNA of the CDR3 is TGTGCCAGCAGTCTCCTCACCGGGGAGCTGTTTTTT. Amino acids: CASSLLTGELFF.

The chain uses TRBV7-9 and TRBJ2-1; weak D call: TRBD2 (5 bases). V lost 4 bases and J 4 bases, leaving 14 bases between the germline ends. The V gene's germline CDR1 is SEHNR and CDR2 FQNEAQ (reference sequence). This CDR3 has 15 amino acids. CDR3 amino acids: CASSSVGETYNEQFF. The CDR3 coding sequence is TGTGCCAGCAGCTCCGTTGGGGAGACGTACAATGAGCAGTTCTTC. Looking up the rest from reference TRBV7-9 and TRBJ2-1 gives the full variable domain: DTGVSQNPRHKITKRGQNVTFRCDPISEHNRLYWYRQTLGQGPEFLTYFQNEAQLEKSRLLSDRFSAERPKGSFSTLEIQRTEQGDSAMYLCASSSVGETYNEQFFGPGTRLTVL.

This clone was counted only a few times. The chain links TRBV9 to TRBJ2-7, with TRBD1 as a possible D gene (5 bases). Trimming removed 3 bases at V and 0 bases at J, with 10 bases between. This CDR3 has 14 amino acids. The germline V gene encodes CDR1 SGDLS and CDR2 YYNGEE. The DNA of the CDR3 is TGTGCCAGCAGCGACCTAGACAGCTCCTACGAGCAGTACTTC. It specifies CASSDLDSSYEQYF.